This record covers a single T cell receptor beta chain. Its target is unknown. This entry comes from a study of OX40 agonist ivuxolimab in advanced cancers. Study-level background: In this trial design, patients received ivuxolimab intravenously at 0.01 to 10 mg/kg every 2 weeks.

The data were produced by immunoSEQ multiplex PCR, yet TCRdb's version contains in-frame clones alone and is incomplete. The sample consists of tens of thousands of clones, around 90% of them appearing once. The CDR3 totals 15 residues. V was cut by 0 bases and J by 0 bases, with 8 bases left in between. Looked up from germline, CDR1 is KGHSH and CDR2 is LQKENI. The study, taken as a whole, reports: By week 6 at 0.1 to 3.0 mg/kg, blood CD4+ and CD8+ T cells had expanded clonally.

The sequences come from CD4+ or CD8+ T cells sorted from blood, collected in a trial of the OX40 agonist ivuxolimab. This TCR was recovered from an adult with an advanced solid tumor such as melanoma, head and neck, liver or kidney cancer. J is TRBJ1-2 and V is TRBV18; D is unclear. The CDR3 loop reads CASSPPGLANYGYTF. Written as DNA, the CDR3 is TGTGCCAGCTCACCACCGGGTTTAGCTAACTATGGCTACACCTTC.